A single sample gave rise to the 24 T cell receptor beta chains below, sequenced in a study of control samples from healthy donors and cancer patients. Produced via immunoSEQ multiplex PCR; TCRdb's table is partial and in-frame only. This sample yields over 100,000 clones, of which 80% to 95% are seen a single time; about 5.5% belongs to the top ten. The sequenced sample was blood. These receptors all come from a man aged 18 to 29 in good health.

This chain joins TRBV30 and TRBJ2-1; D may be TRBD1 (6 bases). V was cut by 1 base and J by 10 bases, with 11 bases left in between. Looked up from germline, CDR1 is GTSNPN and CDR2 is SVGIG (reference sequence). The CDR3 has 12 residues. CDR3 DNA sequence: TGTGCCTGGAGTGAACAGGGTGGCGAGCAGTTCTTC. This codes for CAWSEQGGEQFF.

The chain carries TRBV6-6 and TRBJ2-2; weak D call: TRBD1 (5 bases). From germline, CDR1 is MNHNY and CDR2 SVGAGI (reference sequence). This CDR3 comprises 14 residues. The ends were cut back, 3 bases at V and 6 bases at J, with 11 bases in the middle. The CDR3 is CASSYAAGSGELFF. CDR3 DNA: TGTGCCAGCAGTTATGCCGCAGGGTCCGGGGAGCTGTTTTTT.

This clone is a singleton in its sample. V and J are TRBV5-5 and TRBJ2-5; 8 bases are shared with TRBD2. Germline V gene lookup returns CDR1 SGHKS and CDR2 YYEKEE (reference sequence). J lost 5 bases, V lost 4 bases, and 1 base had no gene match. The CDR3 is 12 amino acids. The CDR3 protein is CASSPGGETQYF. The CDR3 nucleotides read TGTGCCAGCAGCCCGGGGGGGGAGACCCAGTACTTC.

The chain couples TRBV27 to TRBJ2-7; D is perhaps TRBD2 (6 bases). Germline V gives CDR1 MNHEY, CDR2 SMNVEV (reference sequence). The V and J ends lost 5 bases and 2 bases respectively, with 13 bases between them. The CDR3 loop spans 14 amino acids. DNA for the CDR3: TGTGCCAGCAGTCCCCTCGGGGGTCCCTACGAGCAGTACTTC. This gives the protein CASSPLGGPYEQYF.

The V and J genes are TRBV30 and TRBJ2-3; a weak D match, TRBD2 (5 bases). Trimming stripped 2 bases from V and 2 bases from J, with 11 bases between. The length of the CDR3 is 14 residues. The germline gives CDR1 GTSNPN, CDR2 SVGIG (reference sequence). CDR3 amino acids: CAWSRSGHTDTQYF. CDR3 sequence (DNA): TGTGCCTGGAGTAGGAGCGGTCACACAGATACGCAGTATTTT.

V usage is TRBV5-1 and J usage is TRBJ2-1; 8 bases line up with TRBD1. Germline V gene lookup returns CDR1 SGHRS and CDR2 YFSETQ. J gave up 6 bases and V 3 bases, and 5 bases lay outside the gene matches. The CDR3 sequence is 14 residues long. The CDR3 bases are TGCGCCAGCAGCTCAGGGGGCCCGGGCAATGAGCAGTTCTTC. Its protein is CASSSGGPGNEQFF.

The rearrangement joins TRBV6-5 to TRBJ1-1, with a tentative D call TRBD1 (6 bases). CDR1 is MNHEY, CDR2 SVGAGI, per germline. This CDR3 has 14 amino acids. The germline V and J ends were trimmed by 2 bases and 4 bases, with 11 bases remaining between them. CDR3 DNA sequence: TGTGCCAGCAGTTACCGGGGGGGCCTCACTGAAGCTTTCTTT. Translating it yields CASSYRGGLTEAFF.

The genes are TRBV6-2 or TRBV6-3 and TRBJ2-2; D may match TRBD1 or TRBD2 (5 bases each). Germline CDR1 is MNHEY and CDR2 is SVGEGT. Trimming cost V 0 bases and J 6 bases, with 8 bases left between them. The CDR3 contains 14 residues. The CDR3 DNA is TGTGCCAGCAGTTACTCTCGGGGACCCGGGGAGCTGTTTTTT. Translated, it gives CASSYSRGPGELFF.

This chain links TRBV18 with TRBJ2-5; D gene ambiguous. CDR1 and CDR2 (germline): KGHSH, LQKENI. With 5 bases removed from V and 2 bases from J, the gap between germline ends came to 9 bases. The CDR3 consists of 13 residues. CDR3 bases: TGTGCCAGCTCATCCAGCAGACAAGAGACCCAGTACTTC. This gives the protein CASSSSRQETQYF.

V is TRBV7-9 and J is TRBJ1-4; 8 bases map to TRBD1. J gave up 6 bases and V 0 bases, and 6 bases lay outside the gene matches. CDR3 length: 16 amino acids. CDR1 SEHNR and CDR2 FQNEAQ come from the germline V gene (reference sequence). CDR3 DNA: TGTGCCAGCAGCTTAGCCGGGCAGGGGGCTTATGAAAAACTGTTTTTT. Translation gives CASSLAGQGAYEKLFF.

This chain uses TRBV10-3 with TRBJ2-7; 7 positions agree with TRBD2. This CDR3 is 14 amino acids long. CDR1 and CDR2 from the germline V gene are ENHRY and SYGVKD. Trimming cost V 0 bases and J 3 bases; bases outside gene matches: 2. DNA of the CDR3: TGTGCCATCAGTGAGTCCACTAGCGTCTACGAGCAGTACTTC. Residues: CAISESTSVYEQYF.

This sequence joins TRBV30 and TRBJ1-6; 7 bases fit TRBD1. The CDR3 has 16 residues. Germline V gene data show CDR1 as GTSNPN and CDR2 as SVGIG (reference sequence). The V segment lost 1 base and the J segment 0 bases; nucleotides outside the gene matches: 3. The DNA for the CDR3 is TGTGCCTGGAGTGAGACAGGGAGCTCCTATAATTCACCCCTCCACTTT. This sequence encodes CAWSETGSSYNSPLHF.

The gene calls are TRBV5-1 and TRBJ1-1; D is undetermined. Germline CDR1 is SGHRS and CDR2 is YFSETQ. Trimming removed 3 bases at V and 3 bases at J, with 3 bases between. This CDR3 contains 11 residues. The CDR3 bases are TGCGCCAGCAGCTCGGACACTGAAGCTTTCTTT. Residues: CASSSDTEAFF.

J is TRBJ2-7 and V is TRBV6-5, with TRBD1 matching over 8 bases. Germline values: CDR1 MNHEY, CDR2 SVGAGI. The trim removed 6 bases at V and 3 bases at J, leaving 7 bases unmatched. This CDR3 contains 14 residues. CDR3 loop: CASRGDRSNYEQYF. Written as DNA, the CDR3 is TGTGCCAGCAGGGGGGACAGGTCAAACTACGAGCAGTACTTC.

This clone showed up just once. The CDR3 region has the DNA TGTGCCAGCAGGGTGACAACCCAAGAGACCCAGTACTTC. It translates to CASRVTTQETQYF. V and J are TRBV12-3 or TRBV12-4 and TRBJ2-5, with no clear D. Trimming stripped 6 bases from V and 1 base from J, with 9 bases between. The CDR3 has 13 amino acids.

This chain links TRBV12-3 or TRBV12-4 with TRBJ2-7; no clear D. Trimming removed 3 bases at V and 3 bases at J, with 6 bases between. The CDR3 covers 12 residues. The CDR3 sequence is CASSLGLYEQYF. The CDR3 DNA follows: TGTGCCAGCAGTTTGGGTCTCTACGAGCAGTACTTC.

The genes are TRBV6-5 and TRBJ2-7; D could derive from TRBD1 or TRBD2 (5 bases each). The CDR3 consists of 14 residues. V was pared by 4 bases and J by 2 bases, with 12 bases between. Germline assignment: CDR1 MNHEY and CDR2 SVGAGI. The CDR3 region has the DNA TGTGCCAGCAGTTTGAGGGACGGCCCCTACGAGCAGTACTTC. Amino acids: CASSLRDGPYEQYF.

The chain employs TRBV2 and TRBJ2-2; 9 nucleotides line up with TRBD1. The CDR3 is 14 amino acids. The V gene's germline CDR1 is SNHLY and CDR2 FYNNEI. After removal of 6 bases from V and 6 bases from J, the junction contained 5 bases not matched to a gene. CDR3 sequence: CASRGTGSPGELFF. The DNA for the CDR3 is TGTGCCAGCAGGGGGACAGGGTCTCCCGGGGAGCTGTTTTTT.

The J gene is TRBJ2-7, the V gene TRBV19; D gene ambiguous. V lost 3 bases to trimming and J lost 3 bases, with 15 bases between them. The CDR3 length is 15 residues. Germline V gene sequence: CDR1 LNHDA, CDR2 SQIVND (reference sequence). CDR3 coding DNA: TGTGCCAGTAGTATCGATTTAGGGTTCGGCTACGAGCAGTACTTC. Its protein is CASSIDLGFGYEQYF.

V gene TRBV2 combines with J gene TRBJ2-7; D gene uncertain. Per the germline V gene, CDR1 is SNHLY and CDR2 is FYNNEI. This CDR3 is built from 13 residues. The V and J ends lost 2 bases and 3 bases respectively, with 8 bases between them. DNA for the CDR3: TGTGCCAGCAGTGAAAAGTCCCTCTACGAGCAGTACTTC. Protein sequence: CASSEKSLYEQYF.

DNA of the CDR3: TGTGCCTGGACCAGGACTAGCGGGGGGGCCACCGGTACGCAGTATTTT. It encodes CAWTRTSGGATGTQYF. The chain combines TRBV30 with TRBJ2-3, with 15 bases that match TRBD2. V shed 4 bases, J shed 8 bases, and the junction held 10 bases outside the gene matches. The CDR3 extends over 16 amino acids. Per germline, CDR1 GTSNPN and CDR2 SVGIG (reference sequence). Combining the CDR3 with reference TRBV30 and TRBJ2-3 gives the whole variable domain SQTIHQWPATLVQPVGSPLSLECTVEGTSNPNLYWYRQAAGRGLQLLFYSVGIGQISSEVPQNLSASRPQDRQFILSSKKLLLSDSGFYLCAWTRTSGGATGTQYFGPGTRLTVL.

This chain links TRBV2 with TRBJ2-7, with 14 bases lining up with TRBD2. V shed 8 bases, J shed 3 bases, and the junction held 12 bases outside the gene matches. The CDR3 is 17 amino acids. The germline gives CDR1 SNHLY, CDR2 FYNNEI. CDR3 coding DNA: TGTGCCAGCTCGGGACTAGCGGGGGAGATCGGCCTCTACGAGCAGTACTTC. Encoded protein: CASSGLAGEIGLYEQYF.

V and J are TRBV6-6 and TRBJ1-3; 8 bases are a match to TRBD1. Germline V CDR1 and CDR2: MNHNY, SVGAGI (reference sequence). J lost 0 bases, V lost 6 bases, and 4 bases had no gene match. The CDR3 covers 15 residues. The chain's CDR3 is CASSSTGGSGNTIYF. In nucleotides, the CDR3 is TGTGCCAGCAGCTCCACAGGGGGCTCTGGAAACACCATATATTTT.

The gene calls are TRBV19 and TRBJ1-1; 8 positions match TRBD1. The CDR3 length is 14 residues. The trim removed 5 bases at V and 4 bases at J, leaving 6 bases unmatched. The germline gives CDR1 LNHDA, CDR2 SQIVND (reference sequence). In nucleotides, the CDR3 is TGTGCCAGTAGTCAAAACACAGGGGGCACTGAAGCTTTCTTT. Protein: CASSQNTGGTEAFF.